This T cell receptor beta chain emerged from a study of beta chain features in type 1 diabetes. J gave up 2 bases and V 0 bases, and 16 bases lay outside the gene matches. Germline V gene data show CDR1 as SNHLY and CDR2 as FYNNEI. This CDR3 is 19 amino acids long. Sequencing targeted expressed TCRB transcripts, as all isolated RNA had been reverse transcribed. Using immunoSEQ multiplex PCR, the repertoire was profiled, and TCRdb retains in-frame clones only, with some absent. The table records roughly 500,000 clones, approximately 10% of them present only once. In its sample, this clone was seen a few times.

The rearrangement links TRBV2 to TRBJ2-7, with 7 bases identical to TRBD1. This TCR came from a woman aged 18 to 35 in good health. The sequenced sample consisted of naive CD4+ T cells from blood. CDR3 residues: CASSEALFVKGQTTYEQYF. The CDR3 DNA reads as TGTGCCAGCAGTGAAGCGCTCTTTGTTAAGGGACAGACCACCTACGAGCAGTACTTC.